This TCR beta chain comes out of a study of T cell responses to AZD1222 COVID-19 vaccine. Trimming at V came to 2 bases and at J to 7 bases, leaving 12 bases not matched to a gene. The germline V gene encodes CDR1 SGHTA and CDR2 FQGTGA. The CDR3 has 17 residues. Here immunoSEQ multiplex PCR was the method, and the copy in TCRdb shows in-frame clones only, minus some. The sample has about 140,000 clones, approximately 90% seen once; the top ten hold 2.5% to 3.5%. V gene TRBV7-3 combines with J gene TRBJ2-7, with 12 bases lining up with TRBD1. Sequencing was performed on peripheral blood, taken 28 days after the second AZD1222 dose. The TCR originated in an adult who received the AZD1222 COVID-19 vaccine. The CDR3 DNA reads as TGTGCCAGCAGCTTAGGGGCTCCGGGACAGGGGGCTGATGAGCAGTACTTC. This sequence encodes CASSLGAPGQGADEQYF.